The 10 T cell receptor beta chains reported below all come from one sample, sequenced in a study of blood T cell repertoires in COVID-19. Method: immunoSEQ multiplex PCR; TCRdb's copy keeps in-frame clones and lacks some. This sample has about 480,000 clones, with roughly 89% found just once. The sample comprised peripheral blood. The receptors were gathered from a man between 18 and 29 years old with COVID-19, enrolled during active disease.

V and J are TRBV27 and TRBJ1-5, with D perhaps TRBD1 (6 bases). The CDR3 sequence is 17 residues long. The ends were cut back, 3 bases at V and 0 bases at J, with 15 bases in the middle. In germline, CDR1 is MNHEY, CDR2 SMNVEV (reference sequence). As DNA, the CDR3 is TGTGCCAGCAGTTTTGTCAGGGGCCTTTTTAGCAATCAGCCCCAGCATTTT. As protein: CASSFVRGLFSNQPQHF.

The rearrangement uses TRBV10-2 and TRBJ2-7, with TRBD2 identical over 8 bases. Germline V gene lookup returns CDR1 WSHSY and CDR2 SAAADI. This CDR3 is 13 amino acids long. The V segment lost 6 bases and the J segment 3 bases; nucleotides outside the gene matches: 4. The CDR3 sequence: CASRLAASYEQYF. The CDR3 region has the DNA TGCGCCAGCAGACTAGCGGCGAGCTACGAGCAGTACTTC.

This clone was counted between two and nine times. The CDR3 nucleotides are TGTGCCAGCAGACCCGGCTGGGGCGACAATCAGCCCCAGCATTTT. Its translation is CASRPGWGDNQPQHF. The chain has TRBV2 and TRBJ1-5, with D possibly matching TRBD1 (5 bases). Between the trimmed V and J ends, which lost 6 bases and 3 bases, there was a span of 15 bases. The CDR3 totals 15 residues. Germline V lookup: CDR1 SNHLY, CDR2 FYNNEI.

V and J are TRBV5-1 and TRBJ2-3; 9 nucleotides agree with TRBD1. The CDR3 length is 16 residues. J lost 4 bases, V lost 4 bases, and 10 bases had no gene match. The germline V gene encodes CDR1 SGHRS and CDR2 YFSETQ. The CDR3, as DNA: TGCGCCAGCAGCCCCGTCCCGGGACAGGGATCAGATACGCAGTATTTT. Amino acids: CASSPVPGQGSDTQYF.

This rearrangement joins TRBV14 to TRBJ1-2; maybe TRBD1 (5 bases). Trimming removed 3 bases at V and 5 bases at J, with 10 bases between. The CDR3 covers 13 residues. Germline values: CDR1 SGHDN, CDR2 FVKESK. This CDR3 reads CASSHGDRYGYTF. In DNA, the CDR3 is TGTGCCAGCAGCCACGGTGACAGATATGGCTACACCTTC. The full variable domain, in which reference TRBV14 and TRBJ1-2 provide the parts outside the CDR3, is EAGVTQFPSHSVIEKGQTVTLRCDPISGHDNLYWYRRVMGKEIKFLLHFVKESKQDESGMPNNRFLAERTGGTYSTLKVQPAELEDSGVYFCASSHGDRYGYTFGSGTRLTVV.

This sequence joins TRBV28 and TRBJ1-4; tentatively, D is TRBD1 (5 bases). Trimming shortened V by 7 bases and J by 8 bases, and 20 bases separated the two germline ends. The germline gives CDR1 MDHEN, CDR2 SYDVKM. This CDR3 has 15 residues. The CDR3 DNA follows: TGTGCCAGCAACCCGATCAGGGCGCGGGAAGAAAAACTGTTTTTT. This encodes CASNPIRAREEKLFF.

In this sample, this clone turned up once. This chain's CDR3 is CASSPTRLAAETQYF. In DNA form, the CDR3 reads TGTGCCAGCAGTCCCACTCGACTAGCCGCGGAGACCCAGTACTTC. The chain recombines TRBV6-2 or TRBV6-3 with TRBJ2-5, with 7 bases identical to TRBD2. Trimming at V came to 5 bases and at J to 5 bases, leaving 11 bases not matched to a gene. This CDR3 has 15 residues. CDR1 MNHEY and CDR2 SVGEGT come from the germline V gene.

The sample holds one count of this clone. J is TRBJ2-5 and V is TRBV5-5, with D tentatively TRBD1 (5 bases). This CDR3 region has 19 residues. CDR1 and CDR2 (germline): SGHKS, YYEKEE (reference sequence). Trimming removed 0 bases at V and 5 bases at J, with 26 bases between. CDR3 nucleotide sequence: TGTGCCAGCAGCTTGGAACGGGCGACCCCAGGGCAGGGCGGCGAGACCCAGTACTTC. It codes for CASSLERATPGQGGETQYF.

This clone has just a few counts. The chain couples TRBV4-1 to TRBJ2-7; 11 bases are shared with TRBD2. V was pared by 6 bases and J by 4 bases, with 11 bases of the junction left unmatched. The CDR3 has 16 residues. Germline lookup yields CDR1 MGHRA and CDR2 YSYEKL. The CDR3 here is CASSPSLTSGNYEQYF. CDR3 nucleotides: TGCGCCAGCAGTCCTTCTTTGACTAGCGGGAATTACGAGCAGTACTTC.

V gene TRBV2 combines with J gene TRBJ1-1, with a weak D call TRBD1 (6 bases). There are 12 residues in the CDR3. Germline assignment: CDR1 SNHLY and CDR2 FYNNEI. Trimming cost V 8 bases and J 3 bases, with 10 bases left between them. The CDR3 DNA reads TGTGCCAGCGGATACAGGGACACTGAAGCTTTCTTT. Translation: CASGYRDTEAFF.